The 12 T cell receptor beta chains given below trace back to one sample, sequenced in a study of blood T cell repertoires in COVID-19. Clones were read by immunoSEQ multiplex PCR, and TCRdb kept only the in-frame ones, dropping some. The top ten hold approximately 15% of the sample, which has about 140,000 clones, about 80% seen once. Sequences were obtained from peripheral blood. Source of these receptors: a man aged 45 to 65 with acute or convalescent COVID-19.

The CDR3 nucleotides are TGTGCCAGTAGTACCCCACCCCCCGGGGATACGCAGTATTTT. It yields the protein CASSTPPPGDTQYF. The V gene is TRBV19, the J gene TRBJ2-3; D is unresolved. The germline CDR1 and CDR2 sequences are LNHDA and SQIVND (reference sequence). The CDR3 consists of 14 residues. The V and J ends lost 4 bases and 6 bases respectively, with 14 bases between them.

There are a few counts of this clone. The chain combines TRBV18 with TRBJ2-7; 9 nucleotides line up with TRBD1. CDR1 and CDR2 (germline): KGHSH, LQKENI. The V gene end was trimmed by 0 bases and the J gene end by 6 bases; junction bases not matched to a gene: 9. The CDR3 runs to 16 residues. DNA of the CDR3: TGTGCCAGCTCACCACCTAAACCGGGACAGGGAAGCGAGCAGTACTTC. This translates into CASSPPKPGQGSEQYF.

The CDR3 coding sequence is TGCGCCAGCAGTCAATCAAAGGGCGGGGACATTCAGTACTTC. Protein: CASSQSKGGDIQYF. The chain has TRBV23-1 and TRBJ2-4, with D perhaps TRBD2 (6 bases). TRBV23-1 is an open reading frame whose function is uncertain. The CDR3 loop spans 14 amino acids. V dropped 0 bases and J dropped 8 bases, with 11 bases sitting between them.

This clone was detected a few times. V and J are TRBV28 and TRBJ1-6; no clear D gene. The CDR3 extends over 14 amino acids. From germline, CDR1 is MDHEN and CDR2 SYDVKM. V was cut by 6 bases and J by 7 bases, with 13 bases left in between. Here the CDR3 reads CASSPHVSNSPLHF. CDR3 bases: TGTGCCAGCAGCCCACATGTCTCCAATTCACCCCTCCACTTT. Full variable domain (rest looked up from reference TRBV28 and TRBJ1-6): DVKVTQSSRYLVKRTGEKVFLECVQDMDHENMFWYRQDPGLGLRLIYFSYDVKMKEKGDIPEGYSVSREKKERFSLILESASTNQTSMYLCASSPHVSNSPLHFGNGTRLTVT.

J is TRBJ1-1 and V is TRBV7-9, with 7 bases lining up with TRBD1. The CDR3 contains 11 residues. CDR1 is SEHNR and CDR2 is FQNEAQ in the germline V gene (reference sequence). The trim removed 4 bases at V and 12 bases at J, leaving 5 bases unmatched. The CDR3, as DNA: TGTGCCAGCAGCTCGGGACAGAATCCTTTCTTT. Translation gives CASSSGQNPFF.

This chain connects TRBV10-3 to TRBJ2-1, with 9 bases fitting TRBD2. V dropped 8 bases and J dropped 0; count of bases not matched to a gene: 11. Per the germline V gene, CDR1 is ENHRY and CDR2 is SYGVKD. The CDR3 length is 17 residues. In DNA form, the CDR3 reads TGTGCCATCGGTCCAGCGGGGGGCGTGAGCTCCTACAATGAGCAGTTCTTC. Translating gives CAIGPAGGVSSYNEQFF.

The V and J genes are TRBV7-8 and TRBJ1-3, with a tentative D call TRBD1 (5 bases). V was shortened by 4 bases and J by 0 bases, with 13 bases between the two germline ends. This CDR3 spans 16 amino acids. Germline CDR1 and CDR2: SGHVS and FQNEAQ. The CDR3 DNA sequence: TGTGCCAGCAGCTCGAGGGACTTCTCCTCTGGAAACACCATATATTTT. Protein: CASSSRDFSSGNTIYF.

This clone has a single count. V gene TRBV3-1 (or the pseudogene TRBV3-2) combines with J gene TRBJ2-2; possible D gene TRBD2, 5 bases. Germline loops: CDR1 LGHDT, CDR2 YNNKEL (reference sequence). Trimming took 1 base from V and 7 from J, leaving 16 bases between them. The CDR3 consists of 16 residues. CDR3 sequence reads: CASSQGTSASNGELFF. The CDR3 region has the DNA TGTGCCAGCAGCCAAGGCACTAGTGCAAGTAACGGGGAGCTGTTTTTT.

The genes are TRBV29-1 and TRBJ2-4, with D uncertain. Germline assignment: CDR1 SQVTM and CDR2 ANQGSEA. Deletions cut 1 base from V and 1 base from J, with 5 bases between. This CDR3 contains 13 residues. The CDR3 DNA sequence: TGCAGCGTTGAAGTATATGCCAAAAACATTCAGTACTTC. Translation gives CSVEVYAKNIQYF.

This rearrangement joins TRBV11-3 to TRBJ2-1; TRBD1 matches at 7 bases. Trimming removed 5 bases from V and 7 bases from J; junction bases left unmatched: 8. CDR3 size: 14 residues. Germline values: CDR1 SGHNT, CDR2 YENEEA. The chain's CDR3 is CASSKGAVLNEQFF. In nucleotides, the CDR3 is TGTGCCAGCAGCAAGGGGGCTGTGTTGAATGAGCAGTTCTTC.

CDR3 protein: CASSFRLAGGNEQFF. CDR3 nucleotides: TGTGCCAGCAGCTTCAGACTAGCGGGGGGAAATGAGCAGTTCTTC. The chain couples TRBV7-2 to TRBJ2-1; 13 nucleotides line up with TRBD2. This CDR3 region has 15 residues. Germline CDR1 and CDR2: SGHTA and FQGNSA. The V gene end was trimmed by 3 bases and the J gene end by 7 bases; junction bases not matched to a gene: 3.

The genes are TRBV7-8 and TRBJ2-7; 12 bases fit TRBD2. The V gene's germline CDR1 is SGHVS and CDR2 FQNEAQ. The CDR3 is made up of 13 amino acids. V shed 5 bases and J 6 bases; nucleotides not matched to a gene: 2. The CDR3 protein is CASSLLAGGEQYV. CDR3 bases: TGTGCCAGCAGCCTACTAGCGGGAGGCGAGCAGTACGTC.